This T cell receptor beta chain was profiled in a study of blood T cells in healthy people across ages. Each sample had at least 6.5 million PBMCs isolated. This CDR3 is 16 amino acids long. Germline CDR1 is MNHEY and CDR2 is SVGEGT. V was shortened by 3 bases and J by 2 bases, with 14 bases between the two germline ends. Sample-barcoded 5' priming and a J-beta primer mix drove a second PCR of roughly 6 to 12 cycles. The template-switch adaptor, which had 12 random nucleotides, put a tag on each cDNA molecule. TCRdb itself ran the 5' RACE reads through MiXCR, one entry per CDR3 protein. The profile shows hundreds of thousands of distinct CDR3 sequences, under 55% of them singletons.

V and J are TRBV6-2 or TRBV6-3 and TRBJ1-5; D is uncertain. The receptor comes from a man aged 55 to 70 in good health. The sequencing input was blood. CDR3 residues: CASSYGDKRRNQPQHF. Here the CDR3 DNA reads TGTGCCAGCAGTTATGGAGATAAGAGGCGCAATCAGCCCCAGCATTTT.